This T cell receptor beta chain was sequenced during a study of OX40 agonist ivuxolimab in advanced cancers. Across the study: Dosing consisted of intravenous ivuxolimab at 0.01 to 10 mg/kg every 2 weeks. Antecedent anti-PD-1, anti-PD-L1 or anti-CTLA-4 therapy was permissible, with around 40% having received some. There were three patients with partial responses, one having hepatocellular carcinoma and two cutaneous melanoma.

Using immunoSEQ multiplex PCR, the repertoire was profiled, and TCRdb retains in-frame clones only, with some absent. The table includes 70,000 to 95,000 clones, roughly nine tenths detected once. As for this clone: Its antigen is as yet unknown.

CDR1 is MNHEY and CDR2 is SVGAGI in the germline V gene. This CDR3 has 14 residues. Trimming removed 6 bases at V and 8 bases at J, with 16 bases between. General observations from the study: Averaging showed that CD8+ T cells had more expanded clones than CD4+ did.

J is TRBJ1-4 and V is TRBV6-5; tentative D call: TRBD1 (5 bases). The receptor was isolated from an adult with an advanced solid tumor such as melanoma, head and neck, liver or kidney cancer. This material consisted of CD4+ or CD8+ T cells sorted from blood, taken in a trial of the OX40 agonist ivuxolimab. The CDR3 DNA reads as TGTGCCAGCAGCCCTGGTTTTGAGGGGGAAAAACTGTTTTTT. As protein: CASSPGFEGEKLFF.